This T cell receptor (beta chain) stems from a study of CD8 T cells in ankylosing spondylitis. Whole-study findings and limits: CD8+ cells made up the disease-linked clones, which were relatively rare in peripheral blood. Ankylosing spondylitis blood appeared to be characterized by a TCR beta motif of under ten highly homologous variants. Before this, some motif variants had been reported in reactive arthritis synovial fluid and blood.

TCRdb redid the calling of the 5' RACE reads with MiXCR, one entry per CDR3 protein. The data contain fewer than 500,000 distinct CDR3 sequences, under 25% of them singletons. Concerning this clonotype: Antigen unknown.

Trimming stripped 6 bases from V and 6 bases from J, with 11 bases between. This CDR3 is 12 amino acids long. Germline-derived CDR1 and CDR2 are SNHLY and FYNNEI. What was sequenced was blood, either unsorted or a sorted T cell fraction (not recorded which). This TCR was recovered from a male donor with ankylosing spondylitis. The rearrangement links TRBV2 to TRBJ2-5; tentative D call: TRBD1 (6 bases). As DNA, the CDR3 is TGTGCCAGCAGGCCGGACAGCCAGACCCAGTACTTC. Encoded protein: CASRPDSQTQYF. The whole variable domain, remainder taken from reference TRBV2 and TRBJ2-5, is EPEVTQTPSHQVTQMGQEVILRCVPISNHLYFYWYRQILGQKVEFLVSFYNNEISEKSEIFDDQFSVERPDGSNFTLKIRSTKLEDSAMYFCASRPDSQTQYFGPGTRLLVL.